Sequencing of this T cell receptor (beta chain) was carried out in a study of cytomegalovirus exposure and HLA in healthy donors. On this clone itself: Its matching antigen is unknown.

Overall study findings and caveats: Some TCR beta chains (roughly 160 of them) were listed as cytomegalovirus-associated. In vitro data verified a few CMV-associated chains as specific for CMV antigens.

Primers: 60 Vbeta forward and 13 Jbeta reverse. Sequencing used immunoSEQ multiplex PCR; TCRdb keeps in-frame clones, though not all of them. The data show 76,000 or so clones, about 80% seen once. The germline V gene has CDR1 LNHDA and CDR2 SQIVND (reference sequence). V lost 0 bases and J lost 9; bases outside the gene matches: 5. The CDR3 extends over 15 amino acids. The chain has TRBV19 and TRBJ2-1; 10 bases are a match to TRBD2. The sequence derives from a man aged 25 to 40 in good health and CMV-seronegative. The specimen was PBMCs. The CDR3 here is CASSIETSGTSEQFF. In DNA form, the CDR3 reads TGTGCCAGTAGTATAGAAACTAGCGGGACTTCTGAGCAGTTCTTC. The complete variable domain, with remaining parts taken from reference TRBV19 and TRBJ2-1, reads DGGITQSPKYLFRKEGQNVTLSCEQNLNHDAMYWYRQDPGQGLRLIYYSQIVNDFQKGDIAEGYSVSREKKESFPLTVTSAQKNPTAFYLCASSIETSGTSEQFFGPGTRLTVL.